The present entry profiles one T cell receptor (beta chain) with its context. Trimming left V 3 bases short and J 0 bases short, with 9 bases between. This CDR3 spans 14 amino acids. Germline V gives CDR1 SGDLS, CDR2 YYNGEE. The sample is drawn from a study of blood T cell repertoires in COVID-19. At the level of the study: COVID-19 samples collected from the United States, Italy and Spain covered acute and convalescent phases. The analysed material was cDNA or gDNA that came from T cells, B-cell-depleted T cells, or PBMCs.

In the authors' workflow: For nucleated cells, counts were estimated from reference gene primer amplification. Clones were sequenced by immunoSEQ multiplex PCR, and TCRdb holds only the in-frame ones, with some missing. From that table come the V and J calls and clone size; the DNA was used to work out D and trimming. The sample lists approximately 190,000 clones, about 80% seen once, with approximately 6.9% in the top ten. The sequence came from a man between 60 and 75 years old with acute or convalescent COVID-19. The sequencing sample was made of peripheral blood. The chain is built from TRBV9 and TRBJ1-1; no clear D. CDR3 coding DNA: TGTGCCAGCAGCGGGAGAGGCCTGAACACTGAAGCTTTCTTT. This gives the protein CASSGRGLNTEAFF.